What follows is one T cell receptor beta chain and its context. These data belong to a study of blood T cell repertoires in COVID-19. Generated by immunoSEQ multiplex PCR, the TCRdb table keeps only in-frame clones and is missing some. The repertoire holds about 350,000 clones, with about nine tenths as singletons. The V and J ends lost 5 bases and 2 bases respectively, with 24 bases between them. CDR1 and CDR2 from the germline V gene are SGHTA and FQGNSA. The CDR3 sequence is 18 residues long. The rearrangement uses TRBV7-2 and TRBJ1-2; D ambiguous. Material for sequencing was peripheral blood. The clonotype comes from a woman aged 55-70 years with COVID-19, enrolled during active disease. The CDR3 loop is CASSDPPSGVTENYGYTF. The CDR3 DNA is TGTGCCAGCAGCGATCCTCCCTCGGGAGTCACAGAGAACTATGGCTACACCTTC.